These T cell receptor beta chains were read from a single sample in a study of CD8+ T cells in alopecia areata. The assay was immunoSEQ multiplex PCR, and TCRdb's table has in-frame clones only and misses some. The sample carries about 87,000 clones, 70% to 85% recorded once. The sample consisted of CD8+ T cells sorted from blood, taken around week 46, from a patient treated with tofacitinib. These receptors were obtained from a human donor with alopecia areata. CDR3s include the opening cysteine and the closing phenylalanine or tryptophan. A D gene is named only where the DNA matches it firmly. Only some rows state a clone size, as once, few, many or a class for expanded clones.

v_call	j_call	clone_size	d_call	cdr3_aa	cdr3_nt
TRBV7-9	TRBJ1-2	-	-	CASSLVRGGTYYGYTF	TGTGCCAGCAGCTTAGTTCGAGGAGGTACCTACTATGGCTACACCTTC
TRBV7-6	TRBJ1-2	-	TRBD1	CASSSRQGIKDGYTF	TGTGCCAGCAGCTCCCGACAGGGAATAAAGGATGGCTACACCTTC
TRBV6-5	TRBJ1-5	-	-	CASSYGGGQPQHF	TGTGCCAGCAGTTACGGAGGAGGTCAGCCCCAGCATTTT
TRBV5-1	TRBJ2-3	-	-	CASSLVSGGLSTDTQYF	TGCGCCAGCAGCTTGGTTTCCGGGGGCCTTAGCACAGATACGCAGTATTTT
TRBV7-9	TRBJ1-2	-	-	CAGGGENGYTF	TGTGCGGGGGGTGGGGAAAATGGCTACACCTTC
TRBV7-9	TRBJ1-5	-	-	CASSADSNQPQHF	TGTGCCAGCAGCGCGGATAGCAATCAGCCCCAGCATTTT
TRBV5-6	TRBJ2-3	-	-	CASSLGKDTQYF	TGTGCCAGCAGCTTGGGGAAGGATACGCAGTATTTT
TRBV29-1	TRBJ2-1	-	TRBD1	CSVEDQGDRGPWDNEQFF	TGCAGCGTTGAAGATCAGGGGGACAGGGGGCCGTGGGACAATGAGCAGTTCTTC
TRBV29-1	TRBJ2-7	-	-	CSVLTGTYEQYF	TGCAGCGTACTAACAGGAACCTACGAGCAGTACTTC
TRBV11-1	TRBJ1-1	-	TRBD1	CASSITGGNTEAFF	TGTGCCAGCAGCATTACAGGGGGGAACACTGAAGCTTTCTTT
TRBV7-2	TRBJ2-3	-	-	CASSLWGDSSWDTQYF	TGTGCCAGCAGCTTGTGGGGGGACTCGTCCTGGGATACGCAGTATTTT
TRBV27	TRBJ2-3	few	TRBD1	CASSLTGGRSDTQYF	TGTGCCAGCAGTCTCACAGGGGGCAGGTCAGATACGCAGTATTTT
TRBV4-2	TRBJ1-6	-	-	CASSQGGEDSPLHF	TGTGCCAGCAGCCAAGGGGGCGAGGATTCACCCCTCCACTTT
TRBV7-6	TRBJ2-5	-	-	CASSLRIFETQYF	TGTGCCAGCAGCTTACGGATTTTCGAGACCCAGTACTTC
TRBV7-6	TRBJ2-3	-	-	CASSLGRGKTDTQYF	TGTGCCAGCAGCTTAGGGCGGGGAAAGACAGATACGCAGTATTTT
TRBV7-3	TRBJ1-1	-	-	CASSLLGRGTEAFF	TGTGCCAGCAGTCTCCTGGGAAGGGGCACTGAAGCTTTCTTT
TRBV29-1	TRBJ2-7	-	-	CSAISGGNEQYF	TGCAGCGCCATATCAGGGGGGAACGAGCAGTACTTC
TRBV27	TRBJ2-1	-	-	CASSLSRNNEQFF	TGTGCCAGCAGTTTATCCCGGAACAATGAGCAGTTCTTC
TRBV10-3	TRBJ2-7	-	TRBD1	CAIRDTGALYEQYF	TGTGCCATCAGGGATACAGGGGCCCTCTACGAGCAGTACTTC
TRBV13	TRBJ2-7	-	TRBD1	CASSLGPPGQIYEQYF	TGTGCCAGCAGCTTAGGCCCACCGGGACAGATCTACGAGCAGTACTTC
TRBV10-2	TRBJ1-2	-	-	CASSESTGNYGYTF	TGCGCCAGCAGTGAGTCTACAGGGAACTATGGCTACACCTTC
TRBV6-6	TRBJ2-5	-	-	CASSPRESQETQYF	TGTGCCAGCAGTCCCCGGGAATCCCAAGAGACCCAGTACTTC
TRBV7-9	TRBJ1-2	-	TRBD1	CASSLTGVGYTF	TGTGCCAGCAGCTTAACAGGGGTTGGCTACACCTTC
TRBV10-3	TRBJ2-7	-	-	CAISPDSYEQYF	TGTGCCATCAGCCCAGACAGCTACGAGCAGTACTTC
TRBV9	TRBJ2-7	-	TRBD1	CASSPTGTGANEQYF	TGTGCCAGCAGCCCAACGGGGACAGGGGCTAACGAGCAGTACTTC
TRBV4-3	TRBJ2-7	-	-	CASSQDPGTYEQYF	TGCGCCAGCAGCCAAGATCCAGGAACCTACGAGCAGTACTTC
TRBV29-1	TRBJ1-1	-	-	CSAIPRGRAEAFF	TGCAGCGCTATACCCAGGGGAAGGGCTGAAGCTTTCTTT
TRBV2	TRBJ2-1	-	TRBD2	CASSLSGGNNEQFF	TGTGCCAGCAGTCTTAGCGGGGGAAACAATGAGCAGTTCTTC
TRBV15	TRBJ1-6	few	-	CATSGFTGVPPLHF	TGTGCCACCAGCGGGTTCACGGGGGTCCCACCCCTCCACTTT
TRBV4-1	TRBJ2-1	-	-	CASSPPEGGYNEQFF	TGCGCCAGCAGCCCCCCGGAGGGGGGGTACAATGAGCAGTTCTTC
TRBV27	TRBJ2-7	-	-	CASSLSGTGLSEQYF	TGTGCCAGCAGTTTATCCGGGACCGGCCTGAGCGAGCAGTACTTC
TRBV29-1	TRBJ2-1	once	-	CSVSLNLDEQFF	TGCAGCGTTTCACTAAATCTGGATGAGCAGTTCTTC
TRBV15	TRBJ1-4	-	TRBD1	CATSKTGKRTNEKLFF	TGTGCCACCAGCAAGACAGGGAAAAGGACTAATGAAAAACTGTTTTTT
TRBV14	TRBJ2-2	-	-	CASSQGIDGIGELFF	TGTGCCAGCAGCCAAGGAATAGACGGAATCGGGGAGCTGTTTTTT
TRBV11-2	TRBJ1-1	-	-	CASSQDVPEAFF	TGTGCCAGCAGCCAAGATGTACCTGAAGCTTTCTTT
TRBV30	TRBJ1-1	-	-	CACWAGTEAFF	TGTGCCTGTTGGGCAGGCACTGAAGCTTTCTTT
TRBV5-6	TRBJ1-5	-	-	CASSLGGVSSQPQHF	TGTGCCAGCAGCTTAGGAGGGGTGAGTAGTCAGCCCCAGCATTTT
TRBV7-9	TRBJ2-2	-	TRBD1	CASSPRDRGTGELFF	TGTGCCAGCAGCCCCCGGGACAGGGGGACCGGGGAGCTGTTTTTT
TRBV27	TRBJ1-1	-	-	CASSPGANTEAFF	TGTGCCAGCAGTCCGGGGGCAAACACTGAAGCTTTCTTT
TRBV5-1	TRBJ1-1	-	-	CASSLGQAAFF	TGCGCCAGCAGCTTAGGCCAGGCGGCTTTCTTT
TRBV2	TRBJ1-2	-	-	CASSDGVGYTF	TGTGCCAGCAGTGATGGGGTTGGCTACACCTTC
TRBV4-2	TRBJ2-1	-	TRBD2	CASSPGDGGASEQFF	TGTGCCAGCAGCCCAGGGGACGGGGGGGCAAGTGAGCAGTTCTTC
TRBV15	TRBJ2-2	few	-	CATSRDTEPGELFF	TGTGCCACCAGCAGAGATACGGAACCCGGGGAGCTGTTTTTT
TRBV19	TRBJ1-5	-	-	CASRLRDIDSNQPQHF	TGTGCCAGCCGGCTTCGGGACATAGATAGCAATCAGCCCCAGCATTTT
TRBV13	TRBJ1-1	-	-	CASSPTKRADTEAFF	TGTGCCAGCAGCCCAACAAAGAGAGCTGACACTGAAGCTTTCTTT
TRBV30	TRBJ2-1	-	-	CAWSVRGYNEQFF	TGTGCCTGGAGTGTAAGGGGCTACAATGAGCAGTTCTTC
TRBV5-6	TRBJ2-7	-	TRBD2	CASSPQGLAFDEQYF	TGTGCCAGCAGCCCCCAGGGACTAGCGTTTGACGAGCAGTACTTC
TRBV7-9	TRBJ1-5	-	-	CASSLEGRVQHF	TGTGCCAGCAGCTTAGAAGGCAGGGTCCAGCATTTT
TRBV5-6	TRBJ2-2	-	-	CASTLGAGELFF	TGTGCCAGCACCCTGGGGGCCGGGGAGCTGTTTTTT
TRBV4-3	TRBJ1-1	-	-	CASSQDTQDTEAFF	TGCGCCAGCAGCCAAGACACCCAGGACACTGAAGCTTTCTTT
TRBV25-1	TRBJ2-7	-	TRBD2	CASSPGDYYEQYF	TGTGCCAGCTCCCCGGGGGACTACTACGAGCAGTACTTC
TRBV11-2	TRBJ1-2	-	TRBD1	CASSLALRGRFGYTF	TGTGCCAGCAGCTTAGCCCTCAGGGGGAGGTTTGGCTACACCTTC
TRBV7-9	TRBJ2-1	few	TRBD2	CASTPFASGGNEQFF	TGTGCCAGCACCCCCTTCGCTAGCGGGGGTAATGAGCAGTTCTTC
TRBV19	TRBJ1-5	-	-	CASSMDSEDQPQHF	TGTGCCAGTAGTATGGACTCAGAGGACCAGCCCCAGCATTTT
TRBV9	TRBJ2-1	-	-	CASSVVPDNEQFF	TGTGCCAGCAGCGTAGTTCCGGACAATGAGCAGTTCTTC
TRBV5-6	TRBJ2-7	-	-	CASSLGYEQYF	TGTGCCAGCAGCTTGGGCTACGAGCAGTACTTC
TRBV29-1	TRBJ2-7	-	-	CSVEGTGTGYEQYF	TGCAGCGTCGAAGGCACCGGGACCGGCTACGAGCAGTACTTC
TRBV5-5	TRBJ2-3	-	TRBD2	CASSPEASGGADTQYF	TGTGCCAGCAGCCCGGAGGCTAGCGGGGGGGCAGATACGCAGTATTTT
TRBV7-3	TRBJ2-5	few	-	CASSSGGAKETQYF	TGTGCCAGCAGCTCCGGCGGGGCGAAGGAGACCCAGTACTTC